This record looks at one T cell receptor (beta chain) sequence and its context. What it binds is unknown. Unmatched junction bases numbered 7, after V lost 2 bases and J lost 0 bases. Germline V gene data show CDR1 as LNHNV and CDR2 as YYDKDF (reference sequence). This CDR3 has 17 residues. Treatment meaning: roughly 10-day PBMC culture with coronavirus spike peptide pools or control peptides (ViraFEST assay). The source of the sample is a study of vaccination and CD4 T cells after COVID-19. Study-wide context: Vaccination of participants consisted of two doses of either BNT162b2 or mRNA-1273 vaccine.

Researchers used the Oncomine TCR Beta short-read assay to sequence DNA from cultured CD4+ T cells. Scientists extracted genomic DNA from CD4+ T cells grown in culture. TCRdb re-derived calls from the PCR reads in MiXCR, one entry per CDR3 protein. The sample has around 13,000 distinct CDR3 sequences, around 47% seen once. Broader study findings: A nonsignificant rise from roughly 22 to 38 was seen in the median number of SARS-CoV-2-reactive clonotypes. Within the convalescent patients, a median around 90% of the SARS-CoV-2-reactive clones were ones that appeared only post-vaccination.

Sequencing input: CD4+ T cells from blood, cultured in vitro. The receptor's source is a human donor who had recovered from COVID-19. This chain uses TRBV15 with TRBJ2-1, with TRBD1 matching 7 bases. The CDR3: CATSRPSTGVSYNEQFF. In nucleotides, the CDR3 is TGTGCCACCAGCAGACCCTCTACAGGGGTCTCCTACAATGAGCAGTTCTTC.